This T cell receptor beta chain was sequenced in a study of CD8 T cells in ankylosing spondylitis. General study points: A motif of fewer than ten highly homologous TCR beta variants was seen as apparently characteristic of ankylosing spondylitis blood.

This CDR3 has 14 residues. Germline V CDR1 and CDR2: LGHDT, YNNKEL (reference sequence). The V gene end was trimmed by 5 bases and the J gene end by 7 bases; junction bases not matched to a gene: 9. Each CDR3 protein is one row after TCRdb ran MiXCR on the 5' RACE reads. Among about 240,000 distinct CDR3 sequences listed, around 8% were seen once. This clonotype was recorded many times. Its antigen is unknown. The receptor comes from a female donor with ankylosing spondylitis or in good health (not recorded which). Sequenced sample: blood, either unsorted or a sorted T cell fraction (not recorded which). The gene calls are TRBV3-1 and TRBJ2-7, with TRBD1 matching over 9 bases. The CDR3 DNA follows: TGTGCCAGCAGCTCCGGGACAGGGTCCGTGGAGCAGTACTTC. Its protein is CASSSGTGSVEQYF.